This TCR beta chain was sequenced in a study of cytomegalovirus exposure and HLA in healthy donors. This clone appeared a few times. Its target is not known. Study observations and caveats: A later analysis linked a missense variant in DCLRE1C to the trimming of TCR beta V and J genes. Rare sequences made up most TCRs, while some public TCRs were found in many donors. Prior analysis indicated that the majority of TCR beta V segments exhibited productivity approximately 87% or approximately 30% of the time.

The V end lost 0 bases, the J end lost 3 bases, and 9 bases lay between the germline ends. CDR1 and CDR2 from the germline V gene are KGHSH and LQKENI. The CDR3 runs 14 residues. A multiplex PCR was run with 60 Vbeta primers and 13 Jbeta primers. TCRdb's copy holds only in-frame clones and misses some; the assay was immunoSEQ multiplex PCR. The sample holds about 120,000 clones, 79% seen once. The sample consisted of PBMCs. This TCR came from a man aged 30-40 years in good health and CMV-seropositive. The J gene is TRBJ2-7, the V gene TRBV18; no clear D. The CDR3 nucleotides are TGTGCCAGCTCACCACCGTTAGCTATCTACGAGCAGTACTTC. This sequence encodes CASSPPLAIYEQYF.